This TCR beta chain was found in a study of T cell clones after liver transplantation. The wider study: Samples came from ITN030ST, which attempted immunosuppression withdrawal within 2 years of liver transplantation.

CD3+CD4+ and CD3+CD8+ cells were FACS-sorted from thawed unstimulated PBMCs. The CDR3 contains 14 residues. V trimming: 5 bases; J trimming: 7 bases; junction bases outside the gene matches: 5. Germline CDR1 SGHTA, CDR2 FQGNSA. Some clones are missing from TCRdb's copy, which holds only in-frame ones; the method was immunoSEQ multiplex PCR. The sample lists about 85,000 clones; 70% to 85% were seen once. The chain employs TRBV7-2 and TRBJ1-5; TRBD1 matches at 10 bases. The sequence was obtained from a human patient who received a liver transplant. Some T cells may be provided by the graft donor. This specimen consisted of CD4+ T cells from blood, obtained 45 to 46 months after liver transplant. This CDR3 reads CASSPRTGGQPQHF. The CDR3 DNA follows: TGTGCCAGCAGCCCCCGGACAGGGGGACAGCCCCAGCATTTT.